This is a list of T cell receptor beta chains from one sample in a study of PD-1 blockade in mismatch repair-deficient tumors. Produced via immunoSEQ multiplex PCR; TCRdb's table is partial and in-frame only. The sample has about 38,000 clones; 80% to 90% are singletons. Sequences were derived from peripheral blood, sampled approximately 1.5 years after starting pembrolizumab. The receptors originated from an adult with mismatch repair-deficient cancer. Both conserved end residues are part of each CDR3. A D gene is named only where the DNA matches it firmly. The size of a clone is reported for some rows only, either as once, few or many, or as a class for expanded clones.

.	TRBV12-5	TRBJ1-3	.	TGTGCTAGTGGTTCGGGTAGTTCTGGAAACACCATATATTTT	CASGSGSSGNTIYF
.	TRBV13	TRBJ2-7	.	TGTGCCAGCAGCTTAACCACGCAGGGGATCCCCTACGAGCAGTACTTC	CASSLTTQGIPYEQYF
.	TRBV6-5	TRBJ2-1	TRBD1	TGTGCCAGCAGTCGAACTCCGGACAGGGGCAATGAGCAGTTCTTC	CASSRTPDRGNEQFF
.	TRBV18	TRBJ1-2	.	TGTGCCAGCTCACCACTTGTAGGGGATGGCTACACCTTC	CASSPLVGDGYTF
.	TRBV7-6	TRBJ2-2	.	TGTGCCAGCAAAGGGAGGATACGATCCACCGGGGAGCTGTTTTTT	CASKGRIRSTGELFF
few	TRBV2	TRBJ2-5	.	TGTGCCAGCAGTGATAGACGCGCGACCCAGTACTTC	CASSDRRATQYF
.	TRBV11-3	TRBJ2-6	TRBD1	TGTGCCAGCACCCAGGGGGCCTCTGGGGCCAACGTCCTGACTTTC	CASTQGASGANVLTF
.	TRBV10-1	TRBJ2-1	.	TGCGCCAGCAGCCACCTCCGAAGCTCCTACAATGAGCAGTTCTTC	CASSHLRSSYNEQFF
.	TRBV9	TRBJ2-1	TRBD2	TGTGCCAGCAGCGCGAGATTAGCGGGAGAGCAGTTCTTC	CASSARLAGEQFF
.	TRBV2	TRBJ2-3	TRBD2	TGTGCCAGCAGTGAACCTGAATCCGGACTAGCGGGAGTGATAGATACGCAGTATTTT	CASSEPESGLAGVIDTQYF
few	TRBV29-1	TRBJ2-3	.	TGCAGCGTCCGGGGGCACCAAGAGGCCCCTAGGAATACGCAGTATTTT	CSVRGHQEAPRNTQYF
.	TRBV10-3	TRBJ1-1	.	TGTGCCATCAGTGAGTCTGGACAGATGAACACTGAAGCTTTCTTT	CAISESGQMNTEAFF
once	TRBV18	TRBJ1-2	.	TGTGCCAGCTCACCTTCCGGGGCGCTCGGTGGCTACACCTTC	CASSPSGALGGYTF
.	TRBV11-3	TRBJ2-1	.	TGTGCCAGCAGCCTACGGGACGGAGCCTACAATGAGCAGTTCTTC	CASSLRDGAYNEQFF
few	TRBV7-9	TRBJ1-2	.	TGTGCCAGCAGCCCGCCTCAGGGATACTATGGCTACACCTTC	CASSPPQGYYGYTF
.	TRBV6-5	TRBJ2-7	TRBD2	TGTGCCAGCAAGCGGGAGTCTGGTCTCTACGAGCAGTACTTC	CASKRESGLYEQYF
.	TRBV10-3	TRBJ2-7	TRBD1	TGTGCCATCAGTGAAACCGGGACAGGGTATAACGAGCAGTACTTC	CAISETGTGYNEQYF
.	TRBV7-9	TRBJ2-7	.	TGTGCCAGCAGCCGTTACAGTGACTCCTACGAGCAGTACTTC	CASSRYSDSYEQYF
.	TRBV5-1	TRBJ1-2	.	TGCGCCAGCAGCTCGGGACTCTATGGCTACACCTTC	CASSSGLYGYTF
.	TRBV19	TRBJ2-7	.	TGTGCCAGTAGTATAGATCCCCTCAGCGCCCGGAGGGGGTTGAACGAGCAGTACTTC	CASSIDPLSARRGLNEQYF
few	TRBV2	TRBJ2-3	TRBD1	TGTGCCAGCAGTGAAAGCCTTACAGGGGTTCCAGATACGCAGTATTTT	CASSESLTGVPDTQYF
.	TRBV9	TRBJ2-3	.	TGTGCCAGCAGCGTAGTACTCTTGGGCGGTACGCAGTATTTT	CASSVVLLGGTQYF
.	TRBV5-1	TRBJ1-2	TRBD1	TGCGCCAGCAGCTCCGGGACAGGGGGCTTTAACTATGGCTACACCTTC	CASSSGTGGFNYGYTF
.	TRBV6-1	TRBJ2-1	.	TGTGCCAGCAGTGAAGCGCTTGGGGTATGGAACAATGAGCAGTTCTTC	CASSEALGVWNNEQFF
few	TRBV30	TRBJ2-7	.	TGTGCCTGGAGTGTACAGCGGCAGGGCAAGCAGTACTTC	CAWSVQRQGKQYF
.	TRBV19	TRBJ2-2	TRBD1	TGTGCCAGCCGGTCGGGACAGGGCGCCGGGGAGCTGTTTTTT	CASRSGQGAGELFF
.	TRBV11-3	TRBJ1-1	.	TGTGCCAGCAGCTTAGACCTGAACACTGAAGCTTTCTTT	CASSLDLNTEAFF
.	TRBV10-3	TRBJ2-1	TRBD2	TGTGCCATCAGAAAGCGGGAGCCCCCCAGTGAGCAGTTCTTC	CAIRKREPPSEQFF
.	TRBV9	TRBJ1-2	TRBD1	TGTGCCAGCAGCGACCGGACAGGGACCTATGGCTACACCTTC	CASSDRTGTYGYTF
few	TRBV2	TRBJ2-7	.	TGTGCCAGCAGTGCCACTCGTTACGAGCAGTACTTC	CASSATRYEQYF
few	TRBV7-9	TRBJ1-2	TRBD1	TGTGCCAGCAGCTTAGTCCAAGGACAGGGGCATGGCTATGGCTACACCTTC	CASSLVQGQGHGYGYTF
.	TRBV6-5	TRBJ1-2	.	TGTGCCAGCAGTTACGGGGGGCCAAACTATGGCTACACCTTC	CASSYGGPNYGYTF
.	TRBV5-8	TRBJ2-3	.	TGTGCCAGCAGCTTGGGTCAGGGCCTTAGCACAGATACGCAGTATTTT	CASSLGQGLSTDTQYF
.	TRBV6-5	TRBJ2-7	TRBD1	TGTGCCAGCAGTTACCCCACAGGGGACGAGCAGTACTTC	CASSYPTGDEQYF
.	TRBV7-9	TRBJ2-2	TRBD2	TGTGCCAGCAGCCTCCGGACTAGCGGAGGGGGCACCGGGGAGCTGTTTTTT	CASSLRTSGGGTGELFF
.	TRBV2	TRBJ2-7	.	TGTGCCAGCAGTGAATCCCACTCCTACGAGCAGTACTTC	CASSESHSYEQYF
.	TRBV28	TRBJ2-3	TRBD2	TGTGCCAGCAGTTTGGGAGGGGCGAGAGCAGATACGCAGTATTTT	CASSLGGARADTQYF
.	TRBV9	TRBJ1-1	TRBD1	TGTGCCAGCAGCGCCTGGACAGGGCTGAACACTGAAGCTTTCTTT	CASSAWTGLNTEAFF
.	TRBV11-2	TRBJ2-7	TRBD2	TGTGCCAGCAGCTCCGTACGACTAGCGGGGACCTACGAGCAGTACTTC	CASSSVRLAGTYEQYF
.	TRBV5-6	TRBJ1-2	.	TGTGCCAGCAGCTTGGCAGGGGATTATGGCTACACCTTC	CASSLAGDYGYTF
.	TRBV4-2	TRBJ2-6	.	TGTGCCAGCAGCCAAGATCCCCACTCTGGGGCCAACGTCCTGACTTTC	CASSQDPHSGANVLTF
.	TRBV4-1	TRBJ2-7	.	TGCGCCAGCAGCTCATCTCCGGGACCCAACTACGAGCAGTACTTC	CASSSSPGPNYEQYF
few	TRBV11-2	TRBJ2-1	TRBD2	TGTGCCAGCAGCTCCCTTAGCGGGAGCTCCTACAATGAGCAGTTCTTC	CASSSLSGSSYNEQFF
.	TRBV9	TRBJ2-2	.	TGTGCCAGCAGCGTGGGTAGATACGGGGAGCTGTTTTTT	CASSVGRYGELFF
.	TRBV28	TRBJ1-4	.	TGTGCCAGCAGTTTGGGGCAGGGGTGGAAACTGTTTTTT	CASSLGQGWKLFF
.	TRBV4-2	TRBJ2-7	.	TGTGCCAGCAGCCAAGATGGCTCGGGAGCCTACGAGCAGTACTTC	CASSQDGSGAYEQYF
.	TRBV19	TRBJ1-1	TRBD1	TGTGCCAGTACCGGGGACAGTTACACTGAAGCTTTCTTT	CASTGDSYTEAFF
once	TRBV9	TRBJ2-7	TRBD2	TGTGCCAGCAGCGGGACTAGTATCCTCGAGCAGTACTTC	CASSGTSILEQYF
.	TRBV18	TRBJ1-5	.	TGTGCCAGCTCACCAGCTATCTCGATTTATCAGCCCCAGCATTTT	CASSPAISIYQPQHF
.	TRBV14	TRBJ2-3	TRBD2	TGTGCCAGCAGCCGTAACTGGGGACTAGCTGGCACAGATACGCAGTATTTT	CASSRNWGLAGTDTQYF
.	TRBV9	TRBJ2-5	TRBD2	TGTGCCAGCAGCGCTGGGGAGGGTTTAGGGACCCAGTACTTC	CASSAGEGLGTQYF
.	TRBV6-5	TRBJ1-1	.	TGTGCCAGTGGCCCCACTGAAGCTTTCTTT	CASGPTEAFF
.	TRBV9	TRBJ2-2	.	TGTGCCAGCAGCCCGCGGGACTCCACCGGGGAGCTGTTTTTT	CASSPRDSTGELFF
.	TRBV25-1	TRBJ2-5	.	TGTGCCAGCAGTGGTCAGGGGCCCCCCGGAGAGACCCAGTACTTC	CASSGQGPPGETQYF
.	TRBV9	TRBJ2-1	TRBD2	TGTGCCAGCAGCGTCAGCGGGAGCTCCTACAATGAGCAGTTCTTC	CASSVSGSSYNEQFF